This section outlines one T cell receptor beta chain sequence together with its context. Its specificity is not known. These data are taken from a study of beta chain features in type 1 diabetes. Study-wide background: Patients shared similar age, gender and cell yields with healthy donors. Notes on the study in general: Type 1 diabetes patients had TCRB CDR3s that were shorter (moderately but significantly so) in all four CD4+ subsets.

CDR3 length: 17 residues. CDR1 GTSNPN and CDR2 SVGIG come from the germline V gene (reference sequence). With V trimmed by 0 bases and J by 5 bases, 11 bases remained unmatched. The sequenced template was cDNA made from the entire isolated RNA. TCRdb keeps only in-frame clones here, not all; method: immunoSEQ multiplex PCR. The table records around 200,000 clones, 13% of them present only once. The V and J genes are TRBV30 and TRBJ1-2; 11 bases fit TRBD1. Sequenced input: central memory CD4+ T cells from blood. The TCR sequence derives from a young woman in good health. The CDR3 protein is CAWSVQGLGTGGYGYTF. The CDR3 DNA is TGTGCCTGGAGTGTACAAGGGTTGGGGACAGGGGGGTATGGCTACACCTTC.